The 7 T cell receptor beta chains in this list originate from one sample, sequenced in a study of identifying expanded T cells in peripheral blood (dated by TCRdb to about 2019). The method behind the library was the immunoSEQ multiplex PCR assay. Here the immuneACCESS table is served through TCRdb, limited to in-frame sequences with V and J called. Missing clones are a known gap in these copies; in checked studies unresolved V genes cover under half, and the rest lacks a known reason. The table for this sample lists about 91,000 clones; about nine tenths of them were counted only once. Together, the top ten hold approximately 3.9% of the sample. The sequenced material came from blood. Receptors were obtained from a person aged 18-69 years in good health.

The genes are TRBV5-6 and TRBJ2-2; the D gene is possibly TRBD1 (6 bases). The CDR3 length is 14 residues. The V end lost 0 bases, the J end lost 8 bases, and 11 bases lay between the germline ends. Germline V CDR1 and CDR2: SGHDT, YYEEEE. Here the CDR3 reads CASSLGQGTGELFF. The CDR3, as DNA: TGTGCCAGCAGCTTGGGGCAGGGGACGGGGGAGCTGTTTTTT.

This clone was detected only once. The rearrangement joins TRBV7-6 to TRBJ2-3, with TRBD2 matching 8 bases. In germline, CDR1 is SGHVS, CDR2 FNYEAQ. The junction had 23 bases not matched to a gene; V was cut back by 1 base and J by 5 bases. This CDR3 has 21 residues. The CDR3 bases are TGTGCCAGCAGCTTAGTAATCCCCTTTAGGAGCGGGGGATCGGATCTAGATACGCAGTATTTT. This codes for CASSLVIPFRSGGSDLDTQYF.

The genes are TRBV11-2 and TRBJ2-5, with unresolved D. The CDR3 sequence is 13 residues long. V lost 1 base and J 3 bases, leaving 6 bases between the germline ends. The germline V gene has CDR1 SGHAT and CDR2 FQNNGV. CDR3 DNA: TGTGCCAGCAGCTTAGGCGAGAAAGAGACCCAGTACTTC. Its translation is CASSLGEKETQYF. The variable domain in full, completed from reference TRBV11-2 and TRBJ2-5, reads EAGVAQSPRYKIIEKRQSVAFWCNPISGHATLYWYQQILGQGPKLLIQFQNNGVVDDSQLPKDRFSAERLKGVDSTLKIQPAKLEDSAVYLCASSLGEKETQYFGPGTRLLVL.

Only one count was recorded for this clone. The rearrangement uses TRBV4-2 and TRBJ2-3; 7 bases are shared with TRBD2. CDR1 and CDR2 from the germline V gene are LGHNA and YNFKEQ. The J segment lost 2 bases and the V segment lost 10 bases, leaving 9 bases of the junction unmatched. The CDR3 is 14 residues long. The CDR3 here is CATATGTNTDTQYF. CDR3 coding DNA: TGTGCCACCGCAACCGGGACTAACACAGATACGCAGTATTTT.

This clone was seen more than once but under ten times. The genes are TRBV5-4 and TRBJ1-1; D not certain. Germline V gene data show CDR1 as SGHNT and CDR2 as YYREEE (reference sequence). This CDR3 has 11 amino acids. Between the trimmed V and J ends, which lost 1 base and 2 bases, there was a span of 0 bases. CDR3 sequence: CASSLNTEAFF. DNA of the CDR3: TGTGCCAGCAGCTTGAACACTGAAGCTTTCTTT.

The chain joins TRBV25-1 to TRBJ1-5; D remains ambiguous. Germline V lookup: CDR1 MGHDK, CDR2 SYGVNS. The length of the CDR3 is 14 residues. The ends were cut back, 3 bases at V and 5 bases at J, with 11 bases in the middle. Written as DNA, the CDR3 is TGTGCCAGCAGTGATGTCCAGGTTCATCAGCCCCAGCATTTT. The encoded protein is CASSDVQVHQPQHF.

CDR3 in amino acids: CASSPGGQDSYEQYF. The CDR3 DNA follows: TGTGCCAGCAGCCCCGGGGGACAGGATTCCTACGAGCAGTACTTC. The rearrangement links TRBV7-9 to TRBJ2-7, with 8 bases identical to TRBD1. The CDR3 extends over 15 amino acids. Germline lookup yields CDR1 SEHNR and CDR2 FQNEAQ (reference sequence). V lost 5 bases and J lost 1; bases outside the gene matches: 7.